This T cell receptor (beta chain) comes out of a study of blood T cell repertoires in COVID-19. Study background: Samples taken during acute and convalescent COVID-19 were collected in the United States, Italy and Spain.

Germline CDR1 reads MNHEY; CDR2 reads SVGAGI. Trimming removed 6 bases from V and 4 bases from J; junction bases left unmatched: 5. The CDR3 is made up of 14 amino acids. Participant reports of clinical history set cohort assignment. Measured with immunoSEQ multiplex PCR; TCRdb has only the in-frame clones, and not every one. This table holds fewer than 300,000 clones, about 93% found once. The sample was PBMCs or T cells enriched from blood (not recorded which). The chain employs TRBV6-5 and TRBJ1-5; 8 bases are shared with TRBD1. This sequence was found in a woman in her 30s who had recovered from COVID-19. The CDR3 sequence is CASRDRVPNQPQHF. CDR3 coding DNA: TGTGCCAGCAGGGACAGGGTCCCTAATCAGCCCCAGCATTTT.